This TCR beta chain was observed in a study of CD8+CD57+ T cells in acquired aplastic anemia. Study summary: Sorting CD4+ and CD8+ cells gave DNA averaging roughly 3.5 ug.

CD8+CD57+ cell expansion had been shown by flow cytometry in patients chosen for sequencing. CDR3 length: 12 residues. V was trimmed by 7 bases and J by 3 bases, leaving 7 bases between them. The germline gives CDR1 LNHDA, CDR2 SQIVND (reference sequence). TCR beta VDJ and CDR3 were profiled, and genomic DNA was the template. TCRdb passed the reads through MiXCR, listing each CDR3 protein once. The sample holds more than 150,000 distinct CDR3 sequences, roughly half seen once. This TCR was sampled from a human donor with aplastic anemia. Material: sorted CD4+, CD8+, or CD8+CD57+ T cells (not recorded which) from PBMCs. The chain is built from TRBV19 and TRBJ2-1; D is uncertain. This CDR3 reads CASTHGYNEQFF. CDR3 bases: TGTGCCAGTACCCATGGCTACAATGAGCAGTTCTTC.